This T cell receptor (beta chain) was identified in a study of CD8 T cells in ankylosing spondylitis. CDR3 length: 12 residues. V shed 5 bases and J shed 5 bases, with 10 bases lying between them. The germline CDR1 and CDR2 sequences are DFQATT and SNEGSKA (reference sequence). Scientists made TCR beta libraries using quantitative 5'-RACE with molecular barcodes. MiXCR, applied by TCRdb to the 5' RACE reads, yields one record per CDR3 protein. The sample has some 800,000 distinct CDR3 sequences, roughly 12% seen once. For this clonotype: Its target is not known.

Study-wide results and caveats: Characteristic of ankylosing spondylitis blood, it appeared, was a TCR beta motif comprising roughly eight highly homologous variants. Clones linked to disease were reported to show significant enrichment in matched ankylosing spondylitis synovial fluid. Previous work reported some of these motif variants in the synovial fluid and blood of reactive arthritis.

The clonotype was recovered from a male donor with ankylosing spondylitis. The chain has TRBV20-1 and TRBJ2-1; unclear D gene. Sequenced material: blood, either unsorted or a sorted T cell fraction (not recorded which). CDR3 nucleotides: TGCAGTGCTCGGAAGGAGAACAATGAGCAGTTCTTC. Residues: CSARKENNEQFF.